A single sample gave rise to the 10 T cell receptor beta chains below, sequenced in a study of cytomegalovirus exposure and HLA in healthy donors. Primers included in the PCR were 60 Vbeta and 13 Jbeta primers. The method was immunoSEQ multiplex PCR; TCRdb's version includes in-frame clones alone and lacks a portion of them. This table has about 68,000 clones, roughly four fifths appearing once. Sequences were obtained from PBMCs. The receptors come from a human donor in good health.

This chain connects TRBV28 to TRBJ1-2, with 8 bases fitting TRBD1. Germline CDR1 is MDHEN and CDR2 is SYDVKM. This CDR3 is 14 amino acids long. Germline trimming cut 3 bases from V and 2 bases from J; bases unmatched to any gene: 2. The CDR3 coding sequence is TGTGCCAGCAGTTTGGGACAGGCAAACTATGGCTACACCTTC. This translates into CASSLGQANYGYTF.

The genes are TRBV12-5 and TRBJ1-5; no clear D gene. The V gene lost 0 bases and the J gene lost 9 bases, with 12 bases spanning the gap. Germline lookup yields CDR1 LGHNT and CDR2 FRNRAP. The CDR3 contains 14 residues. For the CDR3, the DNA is TGTGCTAGTGGTTTGGTTGGAGTAGCAGCGCCCCAGCATTTT. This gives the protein CASGLVGVAAPQHF. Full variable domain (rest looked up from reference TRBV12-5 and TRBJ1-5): DARVTQTPRHKVTEMGQEVTMRCQPILGHNTVFWYRQTMMQGLELLAYFRNRAPLDDSGMPKDRFSAEMPDATLATLKIQPSEPRDSAVYFCASGLVGVAAPQHFGDGTRLSIL.

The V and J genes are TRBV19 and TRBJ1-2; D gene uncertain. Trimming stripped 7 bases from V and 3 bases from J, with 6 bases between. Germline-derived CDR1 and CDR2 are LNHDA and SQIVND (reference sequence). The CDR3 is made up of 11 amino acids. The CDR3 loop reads CASNRDYGYTF. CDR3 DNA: TGTGCCAGTAACAGAGACTATGGCTACACCTTC.

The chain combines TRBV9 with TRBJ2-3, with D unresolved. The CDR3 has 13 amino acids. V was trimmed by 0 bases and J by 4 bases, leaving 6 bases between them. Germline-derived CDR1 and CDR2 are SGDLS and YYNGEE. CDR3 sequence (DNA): TGTGCCAGCAGCGTAGAGCTGGCAGATACGCAGTATTTT. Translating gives CASSVELADTQYF.

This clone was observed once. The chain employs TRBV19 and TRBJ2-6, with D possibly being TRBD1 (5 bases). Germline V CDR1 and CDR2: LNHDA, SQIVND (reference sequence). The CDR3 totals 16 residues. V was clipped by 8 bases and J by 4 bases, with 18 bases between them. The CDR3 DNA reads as TGTGCCAGTGTCTTCAGACAGACGGGCGGGGCCAACGTCCTGACTTTC. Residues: CASVFRQTGGANVLTF.

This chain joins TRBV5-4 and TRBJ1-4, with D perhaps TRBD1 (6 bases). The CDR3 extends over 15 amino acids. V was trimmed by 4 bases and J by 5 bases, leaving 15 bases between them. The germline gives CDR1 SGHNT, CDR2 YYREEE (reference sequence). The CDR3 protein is CASSPGGGANEKLFF. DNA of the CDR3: TGTGCCAGCAGCCCTGGTGGGGGGGCCAATGAAAAACTGTTTTTT.

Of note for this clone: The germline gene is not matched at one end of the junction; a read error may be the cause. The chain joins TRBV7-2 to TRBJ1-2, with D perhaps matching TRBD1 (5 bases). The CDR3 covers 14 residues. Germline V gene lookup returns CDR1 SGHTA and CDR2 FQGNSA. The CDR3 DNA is TGTGCCAGCAGCTTAGGACAGAACTCCTATGGCCACACCTTC. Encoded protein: CASSLGQNSYGHTF.

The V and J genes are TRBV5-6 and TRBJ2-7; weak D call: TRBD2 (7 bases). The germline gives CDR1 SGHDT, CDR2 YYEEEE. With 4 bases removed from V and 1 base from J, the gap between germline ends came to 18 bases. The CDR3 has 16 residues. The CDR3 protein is CASSRREGRGSYEQYF. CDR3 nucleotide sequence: TGTGCCAGCAGCCGGAGGGAGGGTAGGGGGTCCTACGAGCAGTACTTC.

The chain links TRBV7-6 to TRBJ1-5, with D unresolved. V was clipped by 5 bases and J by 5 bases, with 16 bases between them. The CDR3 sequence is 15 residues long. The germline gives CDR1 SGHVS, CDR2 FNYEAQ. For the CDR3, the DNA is TGTGCCAGCAGCCTCTCCTTGATAAGCCATCAGCCCCAGCATTTT. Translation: CASSLSLISHQPQHF.

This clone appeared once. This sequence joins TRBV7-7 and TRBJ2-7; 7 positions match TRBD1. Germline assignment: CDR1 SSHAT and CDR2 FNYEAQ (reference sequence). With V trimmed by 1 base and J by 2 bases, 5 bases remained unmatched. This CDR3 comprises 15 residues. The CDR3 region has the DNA TGTGCCAGCAGCTTAGATGAGGGGGCAACCTACGAGCAGTACTTC. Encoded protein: CASSLDEGATYEQYF.